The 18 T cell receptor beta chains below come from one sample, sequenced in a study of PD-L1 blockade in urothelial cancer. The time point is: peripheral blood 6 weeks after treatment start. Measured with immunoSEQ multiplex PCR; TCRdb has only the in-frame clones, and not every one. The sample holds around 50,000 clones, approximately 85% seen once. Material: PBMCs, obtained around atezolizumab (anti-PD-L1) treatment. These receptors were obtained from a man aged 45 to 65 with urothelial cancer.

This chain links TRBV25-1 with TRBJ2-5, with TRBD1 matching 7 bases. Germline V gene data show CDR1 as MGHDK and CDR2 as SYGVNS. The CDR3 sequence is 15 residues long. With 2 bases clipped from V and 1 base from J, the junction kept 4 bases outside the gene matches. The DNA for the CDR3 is TGTGCCAGCAGTGAACCCGACAGGGCCCAAGAGACCCAGTACTTC. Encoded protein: CASSEPDRAQETQYF.

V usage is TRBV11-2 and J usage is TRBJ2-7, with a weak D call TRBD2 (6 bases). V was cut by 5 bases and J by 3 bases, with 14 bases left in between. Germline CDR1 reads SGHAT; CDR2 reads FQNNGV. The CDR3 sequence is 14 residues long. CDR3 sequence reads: CASSPLRGSYEQYF. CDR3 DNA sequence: TGTGCCAGCAGCCCTTTACGGGGGAGCTACGAGCAGTACTTC.

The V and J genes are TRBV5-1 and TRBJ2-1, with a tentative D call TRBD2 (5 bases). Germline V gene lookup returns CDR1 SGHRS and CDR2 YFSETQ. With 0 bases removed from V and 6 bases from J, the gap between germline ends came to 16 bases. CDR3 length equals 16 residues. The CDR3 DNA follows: TGCGCCAGCAGCTTGGTTGTCCCCCGGGGTGGCAATGAGCAGTTCTTC. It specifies CASSLVVPRGGNEQFF.

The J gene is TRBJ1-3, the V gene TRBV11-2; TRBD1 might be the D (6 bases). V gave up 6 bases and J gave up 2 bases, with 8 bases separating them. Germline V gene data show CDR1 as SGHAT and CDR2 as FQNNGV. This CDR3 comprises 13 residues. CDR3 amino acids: CASSPGAGNTIYF. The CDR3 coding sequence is TGTGCCAGCAGTCCAGGGGCTGGAAACACCATATATTTT.

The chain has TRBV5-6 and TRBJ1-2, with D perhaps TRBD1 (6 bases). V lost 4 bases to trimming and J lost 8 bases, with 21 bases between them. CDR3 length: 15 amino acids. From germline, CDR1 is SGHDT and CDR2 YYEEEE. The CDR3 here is CASSPEPAQGSGYTF. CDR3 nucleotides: TGTGCCAGCAGCCCGGAACCAGCACAGGGTAGCGGCTACACCTTC.

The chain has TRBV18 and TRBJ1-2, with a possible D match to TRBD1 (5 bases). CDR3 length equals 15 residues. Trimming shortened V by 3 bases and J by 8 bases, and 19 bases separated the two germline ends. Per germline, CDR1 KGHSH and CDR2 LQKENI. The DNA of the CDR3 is TGTGCCAGCTCACCGTCAATGATGGAGGGGAGCGGCTACACCTTC. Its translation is CASSPSMMEGSGYTF. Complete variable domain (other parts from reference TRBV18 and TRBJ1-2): NAGVMQNPRHLVRRRGQEARLRCSPMKGHSHVYWYRQLPEEGLKFMVYLQKENIIDESGMPKERFSAEFPKEGPSILRIQQVVRGDSAAYFCASSPSMMEGSGYTFGSGTRLTVV.

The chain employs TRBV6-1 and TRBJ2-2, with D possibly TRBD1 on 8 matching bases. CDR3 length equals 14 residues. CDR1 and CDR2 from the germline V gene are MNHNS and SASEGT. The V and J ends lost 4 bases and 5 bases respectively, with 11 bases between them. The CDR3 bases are TGTGCCAGCAGTGTACAGGGGGGGACCGGGGAGCTGTTTTTT. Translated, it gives CASSVQGGTGELFF.

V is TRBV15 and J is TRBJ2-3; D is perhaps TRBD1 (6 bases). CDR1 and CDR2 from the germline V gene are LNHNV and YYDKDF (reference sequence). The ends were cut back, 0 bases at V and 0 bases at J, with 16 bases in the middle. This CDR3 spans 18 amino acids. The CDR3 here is CATSRDPGQLSSTDTQYF. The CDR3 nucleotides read TGTGCCACCAGCAGAGACCCAGGACAGCTCTCTAGCACAGATACGCAGTATTTT.

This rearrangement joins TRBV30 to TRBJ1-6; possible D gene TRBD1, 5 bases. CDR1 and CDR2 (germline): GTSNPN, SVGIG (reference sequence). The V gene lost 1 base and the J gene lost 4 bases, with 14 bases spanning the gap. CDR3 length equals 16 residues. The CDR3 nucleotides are TGTGCCTGGAGTGGTGGGGGGGGGTTGTATAATTCACCCCTCCACTTT. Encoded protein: CAWSGGGGLYNSPLHF. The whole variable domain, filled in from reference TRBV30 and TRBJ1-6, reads SQTIHQWPATLVQPVGSPLSLECTVEGTSNPNLYWYRQAAGRGLQLLFYSVGIGQISSEVPQNLSASRPQDRQFILSSKKLLLSDSGFYLCAWSGGGGLYNSPLHFGNGTRLTVT.

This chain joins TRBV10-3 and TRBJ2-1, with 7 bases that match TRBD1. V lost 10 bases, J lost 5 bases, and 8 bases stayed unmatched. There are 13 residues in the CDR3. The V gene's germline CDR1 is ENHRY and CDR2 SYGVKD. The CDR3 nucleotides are TGTGCCACCCGGGTAACAGGGGACAATGAGCAGTTCTTC. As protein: CATRVTGDNEQFF.

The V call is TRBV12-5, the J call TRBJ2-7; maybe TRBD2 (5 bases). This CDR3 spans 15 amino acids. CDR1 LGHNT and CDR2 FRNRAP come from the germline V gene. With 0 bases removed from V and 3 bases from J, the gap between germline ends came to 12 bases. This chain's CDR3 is CASGLVRGQSYEQYF. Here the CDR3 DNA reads TGTGCTAGTGGTTTGGTACGCGGGCAGAGCTACGAGCAGTACTTC.

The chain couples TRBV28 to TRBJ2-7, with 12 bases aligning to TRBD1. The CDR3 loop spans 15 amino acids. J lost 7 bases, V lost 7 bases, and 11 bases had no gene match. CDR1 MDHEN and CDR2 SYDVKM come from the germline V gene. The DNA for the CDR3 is TGTGCCAGCATCCCAAGGGGACAGGGGGCCAAGGAGCAGTACTTC. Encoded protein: CASIPRGQGAKEQYF.

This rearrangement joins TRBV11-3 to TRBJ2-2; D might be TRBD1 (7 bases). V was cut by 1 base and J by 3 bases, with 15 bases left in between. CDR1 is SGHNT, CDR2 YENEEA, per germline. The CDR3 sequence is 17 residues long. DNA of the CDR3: TGTGCCAGCAGCTTAGGGTGGGGGGACAGTGACACCGGGGAGCTGTTTTTT. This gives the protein CASSLGWGDSDTGELFF.

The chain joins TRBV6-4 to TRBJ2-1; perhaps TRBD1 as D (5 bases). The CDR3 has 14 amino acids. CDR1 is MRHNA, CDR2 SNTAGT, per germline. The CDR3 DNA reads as TGTGCTTTCCCACTTTCCAGGGTCGTGGATGAGCAGTTCTTC. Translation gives CAFPLSRVVDEQFF.

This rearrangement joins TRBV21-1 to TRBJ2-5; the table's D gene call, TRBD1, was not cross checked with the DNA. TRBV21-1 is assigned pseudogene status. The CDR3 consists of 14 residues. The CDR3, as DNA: TGTGCCAGCAGCAAAAAGGGGTGGTGGGAGACCCAGTACTTC. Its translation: CASSKKGWWETQYF.

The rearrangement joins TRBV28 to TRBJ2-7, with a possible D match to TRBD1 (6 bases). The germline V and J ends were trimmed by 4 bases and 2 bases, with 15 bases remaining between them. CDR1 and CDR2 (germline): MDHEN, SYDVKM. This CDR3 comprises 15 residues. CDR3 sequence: CASSSGQAAAYEQYF. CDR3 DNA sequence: TGTGCCAGCAGTTCGGGACAAGCAGCAGCCTACGAGCAGTACTTC.

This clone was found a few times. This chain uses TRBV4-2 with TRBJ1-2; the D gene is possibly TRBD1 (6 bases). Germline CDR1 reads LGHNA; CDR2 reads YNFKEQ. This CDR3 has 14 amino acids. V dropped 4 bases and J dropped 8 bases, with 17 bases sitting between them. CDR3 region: CASSLTTGPRGYTF. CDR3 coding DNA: TGTGCCAGCAGCCTAACCACAGGGCCCCGAGGCTACACCTTC.

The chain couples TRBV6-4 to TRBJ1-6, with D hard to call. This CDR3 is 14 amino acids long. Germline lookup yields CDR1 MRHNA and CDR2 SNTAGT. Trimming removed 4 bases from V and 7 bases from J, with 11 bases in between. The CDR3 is CASSARPPNSPLHF. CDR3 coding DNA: TGTGCCAGCAGTGCTAGGCCCCCGAATTCACCCCTCCACTTT.